The clone carrying this T cell receptor beta chain was detected a few times. Antigen specificity is unknown. The data stem from a study of beta chain features in type 1 diabetes. Study overall: Investigators examined 85 million to 110 million sorted cells across all samples. Study results and caveats: For Type 1 diabetes patients, all four CD4+ subsets carried TCRB CDR3s that were moderately but significantly shorter.

Each sorted fraction was over 95% pure. Sequenced material consisted of expressed TCRB transcripts (all of the isolated RNA was reverse transcribed). The protocol was immunoSEQ multiplex PCR, while the TCRdb copy is restricted to in-frame clones and leaves out a portion. Of about 290,000 clones detected, about 8.5% appear once; the ten largest clones hold roughly 1%. The sequenced sample consisted of central memory CD4+ T cells from blood. The sequence was collected from a woman aged 18-29 years in good health.

CDR3: CASSQDTAVNTQYF. The DNA of the CDR3 is TGTGCCAGCAGCCAAGATACGGCGGTAAATACGCAGTATTTT. This chain connects TRBV5-4 to TRBJ2-3; unclear D gene. Germline V gene sequence: CDR1 SGHNT, CDR2 YYREEE (reference sequence). V gave up 4 bases and J gave up 7 bases, with 16 bases separating them. The length of the CDR3 is 14 residues.